The present entry profiles one TCR beta chain with its context. Its specificity is unknown. The data belong to a study of CXCR3-negative and CXCR3-positive naive CD8 T cells. General observations from the study: Greater hydrophobicity was found in TRB CDR3s of CXCR3-positive naive cells than of CXCR3-negative naive cells.

CDR1 and CDR2 (germline): SQVTM, ANQGSEA. The CDR3 is 14 residues long. UMI-labeled 5' RACE TRB cDNA libraries were prepared from the cells. TCRdb reanalyzed the 5' RACE reads and collapses them to one entry per CDR3 protein, without DNA. The sample yields 120,000 to 150,000 distinct CDR3 sequences, of which the top ten take up around 0.28%. The clonotype comes from a human donor in good health. Some clones in this sample may be carry-over from other donors' samples. The specimen was naive CXCR3+ CD8+ T cells from blood. The subset was: CD45RO-CCR7+CD27+CD95- naive CD8+ T cells expressing CXCR3 (TNR3+). The chain couples TRBV29-1 to TRBJ2-5; TCRdb indicates TRBD2, and absent DNA this call remains unverified. The CDR3 loop is CSVETGTRLETQYF.